Listed here are 21 T cell receptor beta chains from one sample, sequenced in a study of blood T cell repertoires in COVID-19. TCRdb keeps only in-frame clones here, not all; method: immunoSEQ multiplex PCR. The sample carries over 150,000 clones, about 85% recorded once. Input material: PBMCs or T cells enriched from blood (not recorded which). All receptors derive from a man in his forties or fifties who had recovered from COVID-19.

The chain recombines TRBV12-3 or TRBV12-4 with TRBJ1-4; D ambiguous. Between the trimmed V and J ends, which lost 2 bases and 8 bases, there was a span of 9 bases. This CDR3 comprises 13 residues. In DNA, the CDR3 is TGTGCCAGCAGTTTAATGGGCCAGGAAAAACTGTTTTTT. It codes for CASSLMGQEKLFF.

This clone occurred once. The chain carries TRBV7-2 and TRBJ1-6; TRBD1 is a possible D gene (6 bases). Trimming took off 3 bases at V and 7 bases at J, with 10 bases between the two ends. Germline-derived CDR1 and CDR2 are SGHTA and FQGNSA. CDR3 length: 14 residues. The CDR3: CASSFGQLNSPLHF. CDR3 sequence (DNA): TGTGCCAGCAGCTTCGGACAGCTAAATTCACCCCTCCACTTT. Variable domain in full (rest from reference TRBV7-2 and TRBJ1-6): GAGVSQSPSNKVTEKGKDVELRCDPISGHTALYWYRQSLGQGLEFLIYFQGNSAPDKSGLPSDRFSAERTGGSVSTLTIQRTQQEDSAVYLCASSFGQLNSPLHFGNGTRLTVT.

The gene calls are TRBV3-1 (or the pseudogene TRBV3-2) and TRBJ1-2, with D perhaps matching TRBD1 (5 bases). The CDR3 length is 12 residues. The germline V gene encodes CDR1 LGHDT and CDR2 YNNKEL (reference sequence). V lost 4 bases and J 3 bases, leaving 6 bases between the germline ends. Here the CDR3 DNA reads TGTGCCAGCAGCCCGGGGGACTATGGCTACACCTTC. Its translation is CASSPGDYGYTF.

The chain is built from TRBV5-4 and TRBJ1-2; TRBD1 aligns across 8 bases. CDR3 length: 15 residues. Germline CDR1 reads SGHNT; CDR2 reads YYREEE (reference sequence). Germline trimming cut 10 bases from V and 4 bases from J; bases unmatched to any gene: 15. The CDR3 coding sequence is TGTGCCGGCAAAATCAGGGGGCGCAACACCTATGGCTACACCTTC. Amino acid sequence: CAGKIRGRNTYGYTF.

CDR3 in DNA: TGCAGCGTCGAAAGGACAGCCCTGAACACTGAAGCTTTCTTT. Its protein product is CSVERTALNTEAFF. This chain joins TRBV29-1 and TRBJ1-1, with a weak D call TRBD1 (6 bases). The length of the CDR3 is 14 residues. CDR1 and CDR2 from the germline V gene are SQVTM and ANQGSEA. With 6 bases removed from V and 0 bases from J, the gap between germline ends came to 14 bases.

The chain has TRBV6-1 and TRBJ1-6; D is possibly TRBD1 (6 bases). This CDR3 has 15 amino acids. Germline CDR1 reads MNHNS; CDR2 reads SASEGT. V dropped 1 base and J dropped 7 bases, with 11 bases sitting between them. The CDR3 nucleotides are TGTGCCAGCAGTGAAGGGGGGCGCGTCAATTCACCCCTCCACTTT. This sequence encodes CASSEGGRVNSPLHF.

The chain links TRBV10-3 to TRBJ2-1, with 11 bases aligning to TRBD2. Germline V CDR1 and CDR2: ENHRY, SYGVKD. V was clipped by 6 bases and J by 1 base; unmatched bases: 2. The CDR3 runs to 15 residues. The CDR3: CAISRLAGSYNEQFF. The CDR3 DNA sequence: TGTGCCATCAGCCGACTAGCGGGGTCCTACAATGAGCAGTTCTTC.

There are a few counts of this clone. J is TRBJ1-5 and V is TRBV10-3, with unresolved D. V lost 0 bases, J lost 7 bases, and 13 bases lay in between. The germline CDR1 and CDR2 sequences are ENHRY and SYGVKD. The length of the CDR3 is 15 residues. The DNA for the CDR3 is TGTGCCATCAGTGAGTCAGCGGGGTCGGGCCAGCCCCAGCATTTT. Amino acid sequence: CAISESAGSGQPQHF.

The V gene is TRBV10-1, the J gene TRBJ2-7, with 7 nucleotides matching TRBD2. Trimming removed 5 bases from V and 6 bases from J; junction bases left unmatched: 7. Germline CDR1 reads WNHNN; CDR2 reads SYGVQD (reference sequence). This CDR3 contains 13 residues. CDR3 sequence: CASSPGPGGEQYF. The DNA of the CDR3 is TGCGCCAGCAGTCCGGGGCCGGGGGGCGAGCAGTACTTC.

This clone is a singleton in its sample. The genes are TRBV9 and TRBJ1-4; D possibly corresponds to TRBD1 (6 bases). The CDR3 runs 14 residues. CDR1 and CDR2 (germline): SGDLS, YYNGEE. V was shortened by 3 bases and J by 8 bases, with 14 bases between the two germline ends. This CDR3 reads CASSETGISEKLFF. In nucleotides, the CDR3 is TGTGCCAGCAGCGAGACAGGAATTTCCGAAAAACTGTTTTTT.

The J gene is TRBJ2-3, the V gene TRBV10-3, with TRBD1 as a possible D gene (5 bases). Per germline, CDR1 ENHRY and CDR2 SYGVKD. CDR3 length: 18 amino acids. V was cut by 0 bases and J by 0 bases, with 16 bases left in between. CDR3 sequence reads: CAISESGLLGASTDTQYF. In DNA form, the CDR3 reads TGTGCCATCAGTGAGTCGGGCCTCTTAGGGGCGAGCACAGATACGCAGTATTTT.

The chain is built from TRBV3-1 (or the pseudogene TRBV3-2) and TRBJ1-1; 7 bases align to TRBD1. Unmatched junction bases numbered 2, after V lost 0 bases and J lost 1 base. Germline V gene lookup returns CDR1 LGHDT and CDR2 YNNKEL (reference sequence). The CDR3 runs to 15 residues. The CDR3 bases are TGTGCCAGCAGCCAAGAGGGACAGAGGAACACTGAAGCTTTCTTT. Amino acid sequence: CASSQEGQRNTEAFF.

This clone was seen a single time. The chain uses TRBV29-1 and TRBJ1-2; D gene ambiguous. Germline V lookup: CDR1 SQVTM, CDR2 ANQGSEA. The CDR3 length is 12 residues. V lost 2 bases and J 6 bases, leaving 10 bases between the germline ends. CDR3 nucleotides: TGCAGCGTTGAATCTAATCTCGATGGCTACACCTTC. Amino acid sequence: CSVESNLDGYTF.

The V and J genes are TRBV27 and TRBJ1-1, with 9 positions matching TRBD1. This CDR3 region has 14 residues. V lost 5 bases and J lost 5; bases outside the gene matches: 6. Germline lookup yields CDR1 MNHEY and CDR2 SMNVEV (reference sequence). CDR3 protein: CASSARDRVTEAFF. CDR3 in DNA: TGTGCCAGCAGTGCACGGGACAGGGTGACTGAAGCTTTCTTT.

The chain links TRBV3-1 (or the pseudogene TRBV3-2) to TRBJ2-7; 9 bases map to TRBD1. With 4 bases clipped from V and 4 bases from J, the junction kept 11 bases outside the gene matches. Germline-derived CDR1 and CDR2 are LGHDT and YNNKEL (reference sequence). The CDR3 is made up of 16 amino acids. CDR3 region: CASSPGTGKAFYEQYF. Written as DNA, the CDR3 is TGTGCCAGCAGCCCAGGGACAGGGAAAGCGTTTTACGAGCAGTACTTC.

This clone was found once. The chain's CDR3 is CASSQPDRSANSPLHF. CDR3 in DNA: TGCGCCAGCAGCCAGCCCGACAGATCGGCAAATTCACCCCTCCACTTT. The chain combines TRBV4-1 with TRBJ1-6, with D maybe TRBD1 (5 bases). CDR1 and CDR2 from the germline V gene are MGHRA and YSYEKL. The CDR3 is made up of 16 amino acids. V lost 3 bases, J lost 7 bases, and 16 bases lay in between.

The chain carries TRBV5-1 and TRBJ1-1, with D possibly being TRBD1 (6 bases). Germline V gives CDR1 SGHRS, CDR2 YFSETQ. The CDR3 spans 14 residues. V was pared by 4 bases and J by 3 bases, with 13 bases between. CDR3 loop: CASSTTGWDTEAFF. As DNA, the CDR3 is TGCGCCAGCAGCACCACAGGGTGGGACACTGAAGCTTTCTTT.

The genes are TRBV6-5 and TRBJ1-1, with TRBD1 as a possible D gene (5 bases). Trimming took 4 bases from V and 4 from J, leaving 7 bases between them. Germline CDR1 and CDR2: MNHEY and SVGAGI. The CDR3 extends over 12 amino acids. CDR3 DNA sequence: TGTGCCAGCAGTTCAGGGCCCACTGAAGCTTTCTTT. Translated, it gives CASSSGPTEAFF.

Written as DNA, the CDR3 is TGCGCCAGCAGCTACGGACAGGGGGCAGGGCTGTTTTTT. It specifies CASSYGQGAGLFF. The rearrangement joins TRBV4-1 to TRBJ1-4, with 11 nucleotides matching TRBD1. The germline V gene encodes CDR1 MGHRA and CDR2 YSYEKL. V lost 5 bases, J lost 14 bases, and 7 bases stayed unmatched. CDR3 length: 13 amino acids.

This chain connects TRBV2 to TRBJ2-7; 7 nucleotides line up with TRBD1. The germline gives CDR1 SNHLY, CDR2 FYNNEI. The CDR3 loop spans 12 amino acids. V was clipped by 5 bases and J by 9 bases; unmatched bases: 7. CDR3: CASSFPRQGQYF. For the CDR3, the DNA is TGTGCCAGCAGTTTCCCACGACAGGGGCAGTACTTC.

CDR3 sequence (DNA): TGTGCCAGCAGCCTCCGGTGGCAGGGAGGGGGGTCCTATAATTCACCCCTCCACTTT. This encodes CASSLRWQGGGSYNSPLHF. This chain joins TRBV5-5 and TRBJ1-6; D possibly corresponds to TRBD1 (6 bases). The germline gives CDR1 SGHKS, CDR2 YYEKEE (reference sequence). V was trimmed by 4 bases and J by 1 base, leaving 21 bases between them. This CDR3 comprises 19 residues.